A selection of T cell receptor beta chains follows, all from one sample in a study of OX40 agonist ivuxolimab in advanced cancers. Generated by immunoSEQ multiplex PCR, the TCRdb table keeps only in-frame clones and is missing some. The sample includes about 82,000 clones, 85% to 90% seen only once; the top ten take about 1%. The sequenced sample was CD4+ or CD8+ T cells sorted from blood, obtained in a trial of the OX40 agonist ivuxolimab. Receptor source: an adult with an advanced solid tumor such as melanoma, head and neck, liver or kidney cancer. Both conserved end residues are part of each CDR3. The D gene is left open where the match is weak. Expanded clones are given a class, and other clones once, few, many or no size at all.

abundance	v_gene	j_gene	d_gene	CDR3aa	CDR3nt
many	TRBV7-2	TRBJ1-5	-	CASSLGPNQPQHF	TGTGCCAGCAGCTTAGGACCTAATCAGCCCCAGCATTTT
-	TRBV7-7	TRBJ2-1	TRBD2	CASSLAASGSYNEQFF	TGTGCCAGCAGCTTAGCGGCTAGCGGGTCCTACAATGAGCAGTTCTTC
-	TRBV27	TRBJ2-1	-	CASSFRSRDPSLSYNEQFF	TGTGCCAGCAGTTTTCGGTCGCGGGACCCCTCCCTATCCTACAATGAGCAGTTCTTC
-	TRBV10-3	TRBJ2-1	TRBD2	CASSGEPYNEQFF	TGTGCCAGTAGCGGGGAGCCCTACAATGAGCAGTTCTTC
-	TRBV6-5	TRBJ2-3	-	CASSNGLSRTDTQYF	TGTGCCAGCAGTAATGGACTATCCCGCACGGATACGCAGTATTTT
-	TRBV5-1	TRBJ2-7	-	CASSSQLQGSYEQYF	TGCGCCAGCAGCTCCCAGTTGCAGGGGAGCTACGAGCAGTACTTC
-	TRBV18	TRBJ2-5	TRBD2	CASSPLTSGQETQYF	TGTGCCAGCTCACCACTAACTAGCGGCCAAGAGACCCAGTACTTC
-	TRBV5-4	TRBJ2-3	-	CASSLADFFDTQYF	TGTGCCAGCAGCTTGGCAGACTTCTTCGATACGCAGTATTTT
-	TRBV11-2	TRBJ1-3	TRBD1	CASSPSWTGSGNTIYF	TGTGCCAGCAGCCCTTCCTGGACAGGGTCTGGAAACACCATATATTTT
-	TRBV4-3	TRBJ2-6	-	CASSQWGYGANVLTF	TGCGCCAGCAGCCAATGGGGGTATGGGGCCAACGTCCTGACTTTC
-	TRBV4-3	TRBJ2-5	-	CASSRGGLQETQYF	TGCGCCAGCAGCCGAGGGGGACTCCAAGAGACCCAGTACTTC
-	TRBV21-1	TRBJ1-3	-	CASSIKRTIYF	TGTGCCAGCAGCATCAAACGAACCATATATTTT
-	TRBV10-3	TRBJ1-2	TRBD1	CAIIGTGGSGYTF	TGTGCCATCATCGGGACAGGGGGCTCTGGCTACACCTTC
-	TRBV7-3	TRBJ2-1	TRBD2	CASSLMSGRTGNEQFF	TGTGCCAGCAGCTTAATGAGCGGGAGAACAGGGAATGAGCAGTTCTTC
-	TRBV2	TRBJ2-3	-	CASSGGTVQDTQYF	TGTGCCAGCAGCGGAGGGACTGTCCAGGATACGCAGTATTTT
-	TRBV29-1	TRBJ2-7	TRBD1	CSVEGGQIGQGVYEQYF	TGCAGCGTTGAGGGGGGACAGATCGGACAGGGGGTGTACGAGCAGTACTTC
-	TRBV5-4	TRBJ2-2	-	CASSVRDTPTGELFF	TGTGCCAGCAGCGTACGGGACACCCCCACCGGGGAGCTGTTTTTT
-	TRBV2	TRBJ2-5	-	CASRFSGQETQYF	TGTGCCAGCAGATTTAGCGGACAAGAGACCCAGTACTTC
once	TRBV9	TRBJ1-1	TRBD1	CASSTQGWGEAFF	TGTGCCAGCAGCACACAGGGGTGGGGTGAAGCTTTCTTT
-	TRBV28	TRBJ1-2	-	CASSALGGYTF	TGTGCCAGCAGTGCCCTAGGAGGCTACACCTTC
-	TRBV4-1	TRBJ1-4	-	CASSLYSSGMGEEKLFF	TGCGCCAGCAGCCTCTACTCGTCGGGGATGGGTGAGGAAAAACTGTTTTTT
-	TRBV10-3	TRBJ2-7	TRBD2	CAISELPGLTYEQYF	TGTGCCATCAGTGAGTTACCGGGACTAACTTACGAGCAGTACTTC
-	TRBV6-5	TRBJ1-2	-	CASSPAREDYGYTF	TGTGCCAGCAGTCCGGCCAGGGAGGACTATGGCTACACCTTC
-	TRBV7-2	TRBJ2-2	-	CASSPRNTGELFF	TGTGCCAGCAGCCCACGGAACACCGGGGAGCTGTTTTTT
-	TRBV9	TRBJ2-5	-	CASSVAVGGAGQETQYF	TGTGCCAGCAGCGTAGCGGTAGGAGGGGCAGGCCAAGAGACCCAGTACTTC
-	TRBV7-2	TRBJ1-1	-	CASSLASRVLTEAFF	TGTGCCAGCAGCTTAGCGAGCAGGGTGCTTACTGAAGCTTTCTTT
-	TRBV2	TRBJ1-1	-	CASSERTAYTEAFF	TGTGCCAGCAGTGAACGAACAGCCTACACTGAAGCTTTCTTT
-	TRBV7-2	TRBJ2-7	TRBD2	CASSLGRLAGVEEQYF	TGTGCCAGCAGCTTAGGTCGACTAGCGGGAGTGGAAGAGCAGTACTTC
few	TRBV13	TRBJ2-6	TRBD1	CASSLQGVRGISGANVLTF	TGTGCCAGCAGCTTACAAGGCGTCAGGGGGATCTCTGGGGCCAACGTCCTGACTTTC
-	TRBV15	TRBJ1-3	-	CATSRASSGNTIYF	TGTGCCACCAGCAGAGCAAGCTCTGGAAACACCATATATTTT
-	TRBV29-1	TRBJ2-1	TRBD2	CSVDWPSGRLGEQFF	TGCAGCGTTGACTGGCCTAGCGGGAGATTAGGTGAGCAGTTCTTC
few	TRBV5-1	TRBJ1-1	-	CASSFGSAYAEAFF	TGCGCCAGCAGCTTCGGTTCGGCCTACGCTGAAGCTTTCTTT
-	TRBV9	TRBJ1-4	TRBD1	CASSVGQGGEKLFF	TGTGCCAGCAGCGTAGGACAGGGTGGAGAAAAACTGTTTTTT
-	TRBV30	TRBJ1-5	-	CAWSLGENQPQHF	TGTGCCTGGAGTTTGGGGGAGAATCAGCCCCAGCATTTT
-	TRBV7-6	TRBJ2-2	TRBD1	CASSPPRGQVTGELFF	TGTGCCAGCAGCCCCCCGAGGGGGCAAGTCACCGGGGAGCTGTTTTTT
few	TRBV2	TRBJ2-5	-	CASMEQGGGQETQYF	TGTGCCAGCATGGAACAGGGAGGGGGTCAAGAGACCCAGTACTTC
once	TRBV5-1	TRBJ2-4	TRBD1	CASSKGQGSAIDIQYF	TGCGCCAGCAGCAAGGGACAGGGTTCGGCAATAGACATTCAGTACTTC
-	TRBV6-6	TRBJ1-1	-	CASSLVTANTEAFF	TGTGCCAGCAGCCTCGTGACAGCAAACACTGAAGCTTTCTTT
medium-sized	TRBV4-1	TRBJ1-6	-	CASSHDRGRDNNSPLHF	TGCGCCAGCAGCCACGATCGGGGGCGGGACAATAATTCACCCCTCCACTTT
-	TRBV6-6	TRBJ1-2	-	CASSYAGRLDYGYTF	TGTGCCAGCAGTTACGCCGGCAGGCTCGACTATGGCTACACCTTC
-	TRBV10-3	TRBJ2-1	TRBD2	CAIRVAGGETYNEQFF	TGTGCCATCAGAGTAGCGGGGGGGGAAACCTACAATGAGCAGTTCTTC
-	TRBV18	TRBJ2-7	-	CASSPGPTYEQYF	TGTGCCAGCTCCCCCGGTCCCACCTACGAGCAGTACTTC
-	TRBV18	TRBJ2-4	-	CASSNFPRDGKNIQYF	TGTGCCAGCTCCAACTTCCCTAGGGACGGGAAAAACATTCAGTACTTC
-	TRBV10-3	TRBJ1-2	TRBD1	CAITATGGYGYTF	TGTGCCATCACCGCAACAGGGGGATATGGCTACACCTTC
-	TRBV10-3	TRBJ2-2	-	CAISGGTGELFF	TGTGCCATCAGTGGGGGAACCGGGGAGCTGTTTTTT
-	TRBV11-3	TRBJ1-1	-	CASSPEGAEAFF	TGTGCCAGCAGCCCGGAAGGGGCGGAAGCTTTCTTT
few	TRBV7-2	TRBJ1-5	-	CASRPPGYHQPQHF	TGTGCCAGCAGGCCACCAGGGTACCATCAGCCCCAGCATTTT
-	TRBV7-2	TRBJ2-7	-	CASSFRQAAYEQYF	TGTGCCAGCAGCTTCCGACAGGCCGCCTACGAGCAGTACTTC
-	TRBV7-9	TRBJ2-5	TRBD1	CASSLGSTGGIETQYF	TGTGCCAGCAGCTTAGGGAGTACAGGGGGGATCGAGACCCAGTACTTC
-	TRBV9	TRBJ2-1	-	CASSVEGQPYNEQFF	TGTGCCAGCAGCGTAGAGGGACAACCCTACAATGAGCAGTTCTTC
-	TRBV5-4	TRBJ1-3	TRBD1	CASSSTGDSSGNTIYF	TGTGCCAGCAGCTCGACGGGGGACAGCTCTGGAAACACCATATATTTT
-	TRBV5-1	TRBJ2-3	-	CASSLDGGTTDTQYF	TGCGCCAGCAGCTTGGATGGCGGGACCACAGATACGCAGTATTTT
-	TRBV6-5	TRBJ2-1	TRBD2	CASRRTSGRNSEQFF	TGTGCCAGCAGGAGGACTAGCGGGAGGAATAGTGAGCAGTTCTTC
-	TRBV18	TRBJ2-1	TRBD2	CASSPPAGRSGNEQFF	TGTGCCAGCTCACCACCAGCGGGAAGGTCAGGCAATGAGCAGTTCTTC
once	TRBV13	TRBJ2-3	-	CASSAQYNRDTQYF	TGTGCCAGCAGCGCCCAATACAATAGAGATACGCAGTATTTT
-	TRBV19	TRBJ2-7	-	CASSPSFIGPYEQYF	TGTGCCAGTAGTCCTTCATTTATCGGCCCCTACGAGCAGTACTTC
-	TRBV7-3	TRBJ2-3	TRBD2	CASSPLGLAGGGGSTDTQYF	TGTGCCAGCAGCCCGTTGGGACTAGCGGGAGGAGGAGGGAGCACAGATACGCAGTATTTT